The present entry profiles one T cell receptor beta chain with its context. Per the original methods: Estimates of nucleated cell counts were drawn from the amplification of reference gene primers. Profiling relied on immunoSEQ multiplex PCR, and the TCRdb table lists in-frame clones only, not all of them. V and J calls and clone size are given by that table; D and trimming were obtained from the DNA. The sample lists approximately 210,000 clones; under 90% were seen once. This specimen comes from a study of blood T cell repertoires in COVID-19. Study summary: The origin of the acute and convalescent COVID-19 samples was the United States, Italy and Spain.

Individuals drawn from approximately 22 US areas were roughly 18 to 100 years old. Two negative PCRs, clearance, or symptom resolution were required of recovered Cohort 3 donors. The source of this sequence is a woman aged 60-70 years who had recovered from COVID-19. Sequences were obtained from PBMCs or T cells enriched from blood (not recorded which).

Written as DNA, the CDR3 is TGTGCCAGCAGCTACAAAAACATTCAGTACTTC. It yields the protein CASSYKNIQYF. The chain recombines TRBV12-3 or TRBV12-4 with TRBJ2-4; no reliable D call. The length of the CDR3 is 11 residues. The V end lost 6 bases, the J end lost 3 bases, and 3 bases lay between the germline ends.